The 17 T cell receptor beta chains below all came from one sample that was sequenced in a study of blood T cells in healthy people across ages. A second PCR, run for 7 to 11 cycles, used a sample-barcoded 5' primer plus a J-beta primer mix. TCRdb reanalysed the 5' RACE reads using MiXCR and keeps one entry per CDR3 protein. The sample carries around 1,700,000 distinct CDR3 sequences, roughly 28% recorded once. The sequenced material came from blood. The origin of the receptors is a woman aged 25 to 39 in good health.

The chain links TRBV6-6 to TRBJ2-1; TRBD1 agrees at 9 bases. There are 16 residues in the CDR3. After removal of 11 bases from V and 4 bases from J, the junction contained 15 bases not matched to a gene. CDR1 and CDR2 from the germline V gene are MNHNY and SVGAGI (reference sequence). CDR3 in amino acids: CAGGQGSHRGYNEQFF. Written as DNA, the CDR3 is TGTGCCGGGGGACAGGGTAGTCATCGAGGGTACAATGAGCAGTTCTTC.

This clonotype came up a few times. DNA of the CDR3: TGTGCCAGCAGTTCCTCACTAGCGGACAGAGCCAAAAACATTCAGTACTTC. The encoded protein is CASSSSLADRAKNIQYF. This chain joins TRBV6-5 and TRBJ2-4, with 8 bases matching TRBD2. Trimming took 4 bases from V and 0 from J; bases not matched to a gene: 8. CDR1 MNHEY and CDR2 SVGAGI come from the germline V gene. This CDR3 has 17 amino acids.

The CDR3 loop reads CSAKVWGSPTSGGANTYNEQFF. The CDR3 nucleotides are TGCAGTGCTAAGGTGTGGGGTTCCCCGACTAGCGGGGGGGCTAACACCTACAATGAGCAGTTCTTC. The rearrangement uses TRBV20-1 and TRBJ2-1, with 14 positions matching TRBD2. This CDR3 comprises 22 residues. The V gene's germline CDR1 is DFQATT and CDR2 SNEGSKA (reference sequence). V lost 4 bases to trimming and J lost 2 bases; unmatched junction nucleotides: 22.

This clonotype was seen only once. The CDR3 does not close with the conserved phenylalanine or tryptophan, likely indicating a read error. CDR3 nucleotides: TGCAGTGCTAGAGATCAGGGGACAGCGACCAATCAGCCCCAGCATGTT. Residues: CSARDQGTATNQPQHV. V is TRBV20-1 and J is TRBJ1-5, with 7 bases lining up with TRBD1. The CDR3 contains 16 residues. Germline V lookup: CDR1 DFQATT, CDR2 SNEGSKA (reference sequence). V lost 0 bases and J lost 3; bases outside the gene matches: 8.

V and J are TRBV5-1 and TRBJ1-1; D gene uncertain. Per the germline V gene, CDR1 is SGHRS and CDR2 is YFSETQ. Trimming cost V 4 bases and J 0 bases, with 16 bases left between them. The CDR3 sequence is 16 residues long. The CDR3 DNA reads TGCGCCAGCAGCCCTCGTCCCGGAGCCATGAACACTGAAGCTTTCTTT. It encodes CASSPRPGAMNTEAFF.

This chain links TRBV20-1 with TRBJ2-7; D is undetermined. The J call may be in error: the DNA end matches TRBJ2-5 better. The CDR3 spans 12 residues. From germline, CDR1 is DFQATT and CDR2 SNEGSKA (reference sequence). The CDR3 nucleotides read TGCAGTGCTAGAGACCCCACGGAGACCCAGTACTTC. Its protein is CSARDPTETQYF.

This clonotype was detected ten times or more. V gene TRBV12-3 or TRBV12-4 combines with J gene TRBJ1-2; a weak D match, TRBD1 (5 bases). Trimming cost V 6 bases and J 3 bases, with 11 bases left between them. This CDR3 region has 13 residues. The CDR3 sequence is CASRAGGDYGYTF. CDR3 sequence (DNA): TGTGCCAGCAGGGCCGGAGGGGACTATGGCTACACCTTC.

The chain couples TRBV27 to TRBJ2-1, with no clear D. CDR1 and CDR2 from the germline V gene are MNHEY and SMNVEV (reference sequence). Trimming cost V 4 bases and J 7 bases, with 11 bases left between them. The CDR3 has 13 residues. CDR3 DNA sequence: TGTGCCAGCAGTTGGGGTTTGGGGAATGAGCAGTTCTTC. Translated: CASSWGLGNEQFF.

This clonotype was recorded a few times. The rearrangement links TRBV7-2 to TRBJ2-3; D might be TRBD1 (5 bases). The CDR3 consists of 14 residues. Trimming pared 2 bases from V and 4 bases from J, leaving 10 bases between. Germline CDR1 is SGHTA and CDR2 is FQGNSA. The CDR3, as DNA: TGTGCCAGCAGCTTAATAGGGGCCCCAGATACGCAGTATTTT. Protein product: CASSLIGAPDTQYF.

Comment on this clonotype: A read error may explain this, as a much larger clone is one base away. The chain couples TRBV29-1 to TRBJ2-1; D may be TRBD1 (7 bases). In germline, CDR1 is SQVTM, CDR2 ANQGSEA. This CDR3 is 11 amino acids long. The CDR3 DNA follows: TGCGCGGGACAGATCTCCTACGAGCAGTTCTTC. It yields the protein CAGQISYEQFF.

The chain combines TRBV27 with TRBJ1-6; D gene uncertain. V lost 0 bases and J lost 12, with 12 bases in between. CDR3 length: 14 residues. Per germline, CDR1 MNHEY and CDR2 SMNVEV (reference sequence). In DNA form, the CDR3 reads TGTGCCAGCAGTTTATCCGACGGAATGGAACCCCTCCACTTT. Translated, it gives CASSLSDGMEPLHF.

This clonotype was recorded many times. The J gene is TRBJ2-7, the V gene TRBV29-1, with TRBD1 identical over 7 bases. This CDR3 spans 15 amino acids. CDR1 is SQVTM, CDR2 ANQGSEA, per germline. The V and J ends lost 2 bases and 3 bases, in that order; junction bases with no gene match: 10. The CDR3 here is CSVESSYAGGYEQYF. The DNA for the CDR3 is TGCAGCGTTGAATCTTCCTACGCAGGGGGCTACGAGCAGTACTTC.

About this clonotype: A much larger clone is a single base away; this may be a read error. V usage is TRBV10-3 and J usage is TRBJ2-1; the match to TRBD2 covers 7 bases. Germline V gene lookup returns CDR1 ENHRY and CDR2 SYGVKD. The CDR3 loop spans 13 amino acids. CDR3 residues: CVTREGPYNEQFF. The CDR3 coding sequence is TGTGTCACCAGGGAGGGCCCCTACAATGAGCAGTTCTTC.

This clonotype has only a few counts. The gene calls are TRBV7-2 and TRBJ2-1; D is uncertain. The CDR3 has 17 residues. CDR1 and CDR2 (germline): SGHTA, FQGNSA. Trimming took 3 bases from V and 5 from J, leaving 20 bases between them. As DNA, the CDR3 is TGTGCCAGCAGCTTCCTTTGGTCGGAAGGTGGGAACAATGAGCAGTTCTTC. Its translation: CASSFLWSEGGNNEQFF.

The chain employs TRBV6-2 or TRBV6-3 and TRBJ2-6, with a possible D match to TRBD1 (6 bases). Trimming pared 5 bases from V and 1 base from J, leaving 18 bases between. In germline, CDR1 is MNHEY, CDR2 SVGEGT. This CDR3 has 18 amino acids. The CDR3 region is CASSRPYRAGSGANVLTF. CDR3 sequence (DNA): TGTGCCAGCAGTAGACCCTACAGGGCCGGGTCTGGGGCCAACGTCCTGACTTTC.

This clonotype was observed a handful of times. The chain uses TRBV12-3 or TRBV12-4 and TRBJ2-4; 9 positions match TRBD2. V shed 5 bases, J shed 0 bases, and the junction held 11 bases outside the gene matches. CDR3 size: 18 residues. The CDR3 spells CASSHAGGLSKAKNIQYF. The DNA of the CDR3 is TGTGCCAGCAGTCATGCGGGGGGGTTGTCAAAAGCCAAAAACATTCAGTACTTC.

The V and J genes are TRBV28 and TRBJ1-2; D is unclear. Germline V gives CDR1 MDHEN, CDR2 SYDVKM. V gave up 8 bases and J gave up 4 bases, with 11 bases separating them. There are 12 residues in the CDR3. DNA for the CDR3: TGTGCCAGCCGGGATATGTTCTATGGCTACACCTTC. This sequence encodes CASRDMFYGYTF.